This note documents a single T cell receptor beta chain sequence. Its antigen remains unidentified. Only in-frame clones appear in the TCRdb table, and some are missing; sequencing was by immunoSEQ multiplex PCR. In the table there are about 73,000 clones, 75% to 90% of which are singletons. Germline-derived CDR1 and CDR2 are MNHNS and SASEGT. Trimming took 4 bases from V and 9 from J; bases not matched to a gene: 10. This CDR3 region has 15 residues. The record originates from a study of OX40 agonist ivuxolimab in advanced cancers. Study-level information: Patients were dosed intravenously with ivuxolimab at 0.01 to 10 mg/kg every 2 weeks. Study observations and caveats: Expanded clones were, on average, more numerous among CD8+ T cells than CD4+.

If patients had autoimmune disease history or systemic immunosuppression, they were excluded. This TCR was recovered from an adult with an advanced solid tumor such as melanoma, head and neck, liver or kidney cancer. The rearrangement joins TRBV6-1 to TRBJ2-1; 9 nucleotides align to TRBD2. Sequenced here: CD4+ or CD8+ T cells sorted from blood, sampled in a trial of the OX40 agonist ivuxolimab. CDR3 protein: CASSGGSGRGSEQFF. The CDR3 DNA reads TGTGCCAGCAGTGGGGGTAGCGGGAGAGGAAGTGAGCAGTTCTTC.